A selection of T cell receptor beta chains follows, all from one sample in a study of CD8 T cells in ankylosing spondylitis. TCRdb redid the calling of the 5' RACE reads with MiXCR, one entry per CDR3 protein. The repertoire holds hundreds of thousands of distinct CDR3 sequences, with 20% to 25% as singletons. Sequencing input: blood, either unsorted or a sorted T cell fraction (not recorded which). The receptors shown here come from a female donor with ankylosing spondylitis or in good health (not recorded which). The CDR3 runs from the conserved cysteine through the conserved F or W. Each record gives: CDR3 DNA, CDR3 protein, J gene, D gene, V gene, clone size. The D gene is left open where the match is weak. The size entry is marked missing in some rows and otherwise reads once, few, many or a size class.

CDR3nt: TGCAGTGCTAGAGCCGGGACGGGAGCCCATACGCAGTATTTT
CDR3aa: CSARAGTGAHTQYF
j_gene: TRBJ2-3
d_gene: NA
v_gene: TRBV20-1
abundance: few

CDR3nt: TGCGCCAGCAGCGATGCCTTAGCGGGAGTGGGTGAGCAGTTCTTC
CDR3aa: CASSDALAGVGEQFF
j_gene: TRBJ2-1
d_gene: TRBD2
v_gene: TRBV5-1
abundance: few

CDR3nt: TGCGCCAGCAGCCAAGATGGTATTTCGCACATTCAGTACTTC
CDR3aa: CASSQDGISHIQYF
j_gene: TRBJ2-4
d_gene: NA
v_gene: TRBV4-3
abundance: NA

CDR3nt: TGCAGCCACGTTGTCGGGAAACCCACTGAAGCTTTCTTT
CDR3aa: CSHVVGKPTEAFF
j_gene: TRBJ1-1
d_gene: NA
v_gene: TRBV29-1
abundance: many

CDR3nt: TGCAGTGCCGTCGGGACCCGCCAAAGTGGGCAGTTCTTC
CDR3aa: CSAVGTRQSGQFF
j_gene: TRBJ2-1
d_gene: NA
v_gene: TRBV20-1
abundance: few

CDR3nt: TGTGCCAGCAGGTACCACAGGGGTCGCAATGAGCAGTTCTTC
CDR3aa: CASRYHRGRNEQFF
j_gene: TRBJ2-1
d_gene: TRBD1
v_gene: TRBV2
abundance: NA

CDR3nt: TGTGCCAGCAGCCTCCGAGGGGGCAAATATGATGAAAAACTGTTTTTT
CDR3aa: CASSLRGGKYDEKLFF
j_gene: TRBJ1-4
d_gene: TRBD1
v_gene: TRBV7-9
abundance: NA

CDR3nt: TGTGCCAGCAGCCTCCTTTCGGCGGGACGCACAGATACGCAGTATTTT
CDR3aa: CASSLLSAGRTDTQYF
j_gene: TRBJ2-3
d_gene: NA
v_gene: TRBV7-2
abundance: NA

CDR3nt: TGCGCCAGCAGCCAAGATTACCTAGCGGGAGTATCCGAGCAGTACTTC
CDR3aa: CASSQDYLAGVSEQYF
j_gene: TRBJ2-7
d_gene: TRBD2
v_gene: TRBV4-3
abundance: NA

CDR3nt: TGTGCCAGTAGTATACCATACACAGATACGCAGTATTTT
CDR3aa: CASSIPYTDTQYF
j_gene: TRBJ2-3
d_gene: NA
v_gene: TRBV19
abundance: NA

CDR3nt: TGTGCCAGCAGTGAGGGGGACACCAATCAGCCCCAGCATTTT
CDR3aa: CASSEGDTNQPQHF
j_gene: TRBJ1-5
d_gene: NA
v_gene: TRBV6-1
abundance: many

CDR3nt: TGTGCTACGGGGGAAACCCACGAGCAGTACTTC
CDR3aa: CATGETHEQYF
j_gene: TRBJ2-7
d_gene: NA
v_gene: TRBV6-6
abundance: few

CDR3nt: TGTGCCAGCAGCCAATGGGGGGAGAACACTGAAGCTTTCTTT
CDR3aa: CASSQWGENTEAFF
j_gene: TRBJ1-1
d_gene: NA
v_gene: TRBV7-2
abundance: few

CDR3nt: TGCGCCAGCAGCCAACATAACCTAGCCAAAAACATTCAGTACTTC
CDR3aa: CASSQHNLAKNIQYF
j_gene: TRBJ2-4
d_gene: NA
v_gene: TRBV4-1
abundance: NA

CDR3nt: TGTGCCACCAGCAGGGAGACTAGCCATGAGCAGTTCTTC
CDR3aa: CATSRETSHEQFF
j_gene: TRBJ2-1
d_gene: TRBD2
v_gene: TRBV15
abundance: NA

CDR3nt: TGTGCCAGCAGTCCGTTGGGGGGCAAAGCTTTCTTT
CDR3aa: CASSPLGGKAFF
j_gene: TRBJ1-1
d_gene: NA
v_gene: TRBV28
abundance: NA

CDR3nt: TGTGCCAGCAGCCAAGCATTCCGGGGAGCGGGGTCCTACAATGAGCAGTTCTTC
CDR3aa: CASSQAFRGAGSYNEQFF
j_gene: TRBJ2-1
d_gene: TRBD2
v_gene: TRBV14
abundance: few

CDR3nt: TGTGCCAGCAGTTACCGACTCCCAGCCTACAATGAGCAGTTCTTC
CDR3aa: CASSYRLPAYNEQFF
j_gene: TRBJ2-1
d_gene: NA
v_gene: TRBV6-5
abundance: NA

CDR3nt: TGTGCCAGCTCCGGGACAGCCATGAACACTGAAGCTTTCTTT
CDR3aa: CASSGTAMNTEAFF
j_gene: TRBJ1-1
d_gene: TRBD1
v_gene: TRBV6-2/TRBV6-3
abundance: NA

CDR3nt: TGTGCCAGCAGCTTAGTGGGCCGCTCTGGGGCCAACGTCCTGACTTTC
CDR3aa: CASSLVGRSGANVLTF
j_gene: TRBJ2-6
d_gene: NA
v_gene: TRBV7-2
abundance: NA

CDR3nt: TGTGCCAGCGGTGAGCGGGAGGCGGGTGAGCAGTTCTTC
CDR3aa: CASGEREAGEQFF
j_gene: TRBJ2-1
d_gene: TRBD2
v_gene: TRBV12-3/TRBV12-4
abundance: NA

CDR3nt: TGTGCCAGCAGCTTAGGACGGACCCTGGGCAGTGGGGCCAACGTCCTGACTTTC
CDR3aa: CASSLGRTLGSGANVLTF
j_gene: TRBJ2-6
d_gene: NA
v_gene: TRBV7-8
abundance: NA

CDR3nt: TGCGCCAGCAGCACCGGGACAGGGGGCTGGGGAGAGACCCAGTACTTC
CDR3aa: CASSTGTGGWGETQYF
j_gene: TRBJ2-5
d_gene: TRBD1
v_gene: TRBV5-1
abundance: NA

CDR3nt: TGCAGTTATCGAGCGGGAGAAGCAGATACGCAGTATTTT
CDR3aa: CSYRAGEADTQYF
j_gene: TRBJ2-3
d_gene: TRBD2
v_gene: TRBV20-1
abundance: NA

CDR3nt: TGTGCCAGCAGCTTAGGACAGTCGAGCTCCTACGAGCAGTACTTC
CDR3aa: CASSLGQSSSYEQYF
j_gene: TRBJ2-7
d_gene: NA
v_gene: TRBV11-2
abundance: NA

CDR3nt: TGCGCCAGCAGTGAGCCGGGACTTCGCACAGATACGCAGTATTTT
CDR3aa: CASSEPGLRTDTQYF
j_gene: TRBJ2-3
d_gene: NA
v_gene: TRBV10-2
abundance: few

CDR3nt: TGTGCCAGCAGCCCGGGACAGTATAGCAATCAGCCCCAGCATTTT
CDR3aa: CASSPGQYSNQPQHF
j_gene: TRBJ1-5
d_gene: TRBD1
v_gene: TRBV6-1
abundance: NA

CDR3nt: TGTGCCAGCACGAAAACGGACGCCTATGGCTACACCTTC
CDR3aa: CASTKTDAYGYTF
j_gene: TRBJ1-2
d_gene: NA
v_gene: TRBV6-1
abundance: many

CDR3nt: TGTGCCAGCAGTGAGGCGCTTTTAACCGGCAATGAGCAGTTCTTC
CDR3aa: CASSEALLTGNEQFF
j_gene: TRBJ2-1
d_gene: NA
v_gene: TRBV2
abundance: NA

CDR3nt: TGCGCCAGCAGCCCAGGGGCAGGGGCCAATGGCTACACCTTC
CDR3aa: CASSPGAGANGYTF
j_gene: TRBJ1-2
d_gene: NA
v_gene: TRBV4-3
abundance: NA

CDR3nt: TGTGCCATCAGTGATGAGGTGGGAGGCCCAGAGACCCAGTACTTC
CDR3aa: CAISDEVGGPETQYF
j_gene: TRBJ2-5
d_gene: NA
v_gene: TRBV10-3
abundance: few

CDR3nt: TGTGCCAGCAGCTTAGGACGGGGGAGCTCCTACAATGAGCAGTTCTTC
CDR3aa: CASSLGRGSSYNEQFF
j_gene: TRBJ2-1
d_gene: NA
v_gene: TRBV7-8
abundance: many

CDR3nt: TGTGCCAGCAGCCGAGGGGAGGACAATCAGCCCCAGCATTTT
CDR3aa: CASSRGEDNQPQHF
j_gene: TRBJ1-5
d_gene: NA
v_gene: TRBV7-8
abundance: NA

CDR3nt: TGTGCGGGGGGCCCCGCTATGAACACTGAAGCTTTCTTT
CDR3aa: CAGGPAMNTEAFF
j_gene: TRBJ1-1
d_gene: NA
v_gene: TRBV7-2
abundance: few

CDR3nt: TGTGCCAGCAGCAACTGTGCAACTAATGAAAAACTGTTTTTT
CDR3aa: CASSNCATNEKLFF
j_gene: TRBJ1-4
d_gene: NA
v_gene: TRBV21-1
abundance: many

CDR3nt: TGTGCCAGCAGAGAAGCCCGCCCATACAATGAGCAGTTCTTC
CDR3aa: CASREARPYNEQFF
j_gene: TRBJ2-1
d_gene: NA
v_gene: TRBV12-3/TRBV12-4
abundance: few

CDR3nt: TGTGCCACCAGTGATTTGCACGGGAGTCTCCTCAATGAGCAGTTCTTC
CDR3aa: CATSDLHGSLLNEQFF
j_gene: TRBJ2-1
d_gene: NA
v_gene: TRBV24-1
abundance: few

CDR3nt: TGTGCCAGCAACTTAGCGGGAAGTGTTGTTGGCAATGAGCAGTTCTTC
CDR3aa: CASNLAGSVVGNEQFF
j_gene: TRBJ2-1
d_gene: TRBD2
v_gene: TRBV7-2
abundance: NA

CDR3nt: TGTGCCAGCAGGGTCGACGGCAATCAGCCCCAGCATTTT
CDR3aa: CASRVDGNQPQHF
j_gene: TRBJ1-5
d_gene: NA
v_gene: TRBV6-1
abundance: many

CDR3nt: TGTGCCATCAGCGAGGGACAGGTCAATCAGCCCCAGCATTTT
CDR3aa: CAISEGQVNQPQHF
j_gene: TRBJ1-5
d_gene: TRBD1
v_gene: TRBV10-3
abundance: few

CDR3nt: TGCGCCAGCAGCCAAGATGCGGGACAGGGGGCCTACGAGCAGTACTTC
CDR3aa: CASSQDAGQGAYEQYF
j_gene: TRBJ2-7
d_gene: TRBD1
v_gene: TRBV4-3
abundance: few

CDR3nt: TGTGCCACCAGCAGAGATATGGCTAGCGGCTACAATGAGCAGTTCTTC
CDR3aa: CATSRDMASGYNEQFF
j_gene: TRBJ2-1
d_gene: TRBD2
v_gene: TRBV15
abundance: few

CDR3nt: TGTGCTAGTGGTCCTAGTGGGGGGCTAGCGAATGAGCAGTTCTTC
CDR3aa: CASGPSGGLANEQFF
j_gene: TRBJ2-1
d_gene: NA
v_gene: TRBV12-5
abundance: many

CDR3nt: TGTGCCAGCACCCCGCGGGGGGCAATTGGTGGCTACACCTTC
CDR3aa: CASTPRGAIGGYTF
j_gene: TRBJ1-2
d_gene: NA
v_gene: TRBV27
abundance: NA

CDR3nt: TGCAGTGTTTACCGGGACAGCCAAGAGACCCAGTACTTC
CDR3aa: CSVYRDSQETQYF
j_gene: TRBJ2-5
d_gene: TRBD1
v_gene: TRBV20-1
abundance: few

CDR3nt: TGCAGTGCTAGAGGCCCCACCTCTGGGGGAGTCAGCCATGAGCAGTTCTTC
CDR3aa: CSARGPTSGGVSHEQFF
j_gene: TRBJ2-1
d_gene: NA
v_gene: TRBV20-1
abundance: NA

CDR3nt: TGCAGCTTGAGGGGTAGCGGTTCCACAGATACGCAGTATTTT
CDR3aa: CSLRGSGSTDTQYF
j_gene: TRBJ2-3
d_gene: NA
v_gene: TRBV20-1
abundance: NA

CDR3nt: TGCGCCAGCAGGCTGCGGCGGGAGGGCGATACGCAGTATTTT
CDR3aa: CASRLRREGDTQYF
j_gene: TRBJ2-3
d_gene: TRBD2
v_gene: TRBV5-1
abundance: NA

CDR3nt: TGCACAGGGGGCCGGGAGACCCAGTACTTC
CDR3aa: CTGGRETQYF
j_gene: TRBJ2-5
d_gene: TRBD1
v_gene: TRBV20-1
abundance: NA

CDR3nt: TGTGCCAGCAGCTTATTAGGCAGGGGCCACAATGAGCAGTTCTTC
CDR3aa: CASSLLGRGHNEQFF
j_gene: TRBJ2-1
d_gene: NA
v_gene: TRBV7-2
abundance: few

CDR3nt: TGTGCCAGCGGCGGAGGGACAGGGCACTACAATGAGCAGTTCTTC
CDR3aa: CASGGGTGHYNEQFF
j_gene: TRBJ2-1
d_gene: TRBD1
v_gene: TRBV6-1
abundance: NA